The 6 T cell receptor beta chains given below trace back to one sample, sequenced in a study of blood T cell repertoires in COVID-19. Sequencing used immunoSEQ multiplex PCR; TCRdb keeps in-frame clones, though not all of them. The table shows roughly 97,000 clones, with roughly four fifths occurring only once. The specimen was peripheral blood. These receptors were obtained from a man in his fifties or sixties with acute or convalescent COVID-19.

This rearrangement joins TRBV3-1 (or the pseudogene TRBV3-2) to TRBJ2-3; TRBD2 matches at 7 bases. The CDR3 sequence is 16 residues long. With V trimmed by 1 base and J by 2 bases, 6 bases remained unmatched. CDR1 is LGHDT, CDR2 YNNKEL, per germline (reference sequence). DNA of the CDR3: TGTGCCAGCAGCCAAGGAACTAGCGCACTCACAGATACGCAGTATTTT. It translates to CASSQGTSALTDTQYF.

The chain combines TRBV13 with TRBJ1-1, with D possibly TRBD1 on 6 matching bases. Trimming removed 3 bases at V and 1 base at J, with 12 bases between. The CDR3 extends over 15 amino acids. Germline lookup yields CDR1 PRHDT and CDR2 FYEKMQ (reference sequence). In DNA form, the CDR3 reads TGTGCCAGCAGCTTCTCCGGGACACCGAACACTGAAGCTTTCTTT. Its translation is CASSFSGTPNTEAFF.

This clone was seen just once. The V gene is TRBV18, the J gene TRBJ1-1; D remains ambiguous. CDR3 length: 13 residues. V lost 2 bases and J lost 2, with 6 bases in between. Germline V gene lookup returns CDR1 KGHSH and CDR2 LQKENI. The CDR3 reads CASSPNTNTEAFF. The CDR3 DNA reads as TGTGCCAGCTCACCAAACACCAACACTGAAGCTTTCTTT.

The chain uses TRBV7-6 and TRBJ2-2; 9 bases match TRBD1. The CDR3 consists of 16 residues. Germline V CDR1 and CDR2: SGHVS, FNYEAQ. The J segment lost 8 bases and the V segment lost 4 bases, leaving 11 bases of the junction unmatched. CDR3 in DNA: TGTGCCAGCAGCTCGTTCGGGACAGGGTCGTCAGGGGAGCTGTTTTTT. Translating it yields CASSSFGTGSSGELFF.

The gene calls are TRBV11-1 and TRBJ2-2, with a possible D match to TRBD2 (5 bases). Germline V CDR1 and CDR2: SGHAT, FQDESV (reference sequence). CDR3 size: 13 residues. With 5 bases removed from V and 8 bases from J, the gap between germline ends came to 12 bases. This CDR3 reads CASSPLTRGELFF. The CDR3 bases are TGTGCCAGCAGCCCCCTCACTAGAGGGGAGCTGTTTTTT. Based on the CDR3 plus reference TRBV11-1 and TRBJ2-2, the full variable domain is EAEVAQSPRYKITEKSQAVAFWCDPISGHATLYWYRQILGQGPELLVQFQDESVVDDSQLPKDRFSAERLKGVDSTLKIQPAELGDSAMYLCASSPLTRGELFFGEGSRLTVL.

This clone was observed a single time. The chain joins TRBV7-2 to TRBJ2-3; TRBD2 aligns across 9 bases. Germline-derived CDR1 and CDR2 are SGHTA and FQGNSA. Losses at the gene ends were 6 bases for V and 3 bases for J; bases not matched to a gene: 7. The CDR3 extends over 15 amino acids. CDR3 nucleotides: TGTGCCAGCAGTATAGCGGGAGAAAGGACAGATACGCAGTATTTT. It is translated as CASSIAGERTDTQYF.